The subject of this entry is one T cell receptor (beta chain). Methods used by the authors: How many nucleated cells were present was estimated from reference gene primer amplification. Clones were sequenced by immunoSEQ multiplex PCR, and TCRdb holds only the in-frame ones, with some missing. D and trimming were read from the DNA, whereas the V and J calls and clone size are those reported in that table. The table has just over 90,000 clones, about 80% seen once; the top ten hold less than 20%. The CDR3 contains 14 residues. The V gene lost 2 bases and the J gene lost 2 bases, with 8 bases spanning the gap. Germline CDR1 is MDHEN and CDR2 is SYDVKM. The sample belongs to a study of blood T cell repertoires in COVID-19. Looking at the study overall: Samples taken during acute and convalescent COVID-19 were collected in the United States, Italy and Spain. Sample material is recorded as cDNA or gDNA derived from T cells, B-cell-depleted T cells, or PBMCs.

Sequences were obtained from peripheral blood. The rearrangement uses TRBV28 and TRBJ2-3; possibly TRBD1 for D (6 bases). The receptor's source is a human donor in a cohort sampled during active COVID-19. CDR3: CASSLRQVTDTQYF. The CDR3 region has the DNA TGTGCCAGCAGTTTAAGACAGGTCACAGATACGCAGTATTTT.